A selection of T cell receptor beta chains follows, all from one sample in a study of cytomegalovirus exposure and HLA in healthy donors. TCRdb's copy holds only in-frame clones and misses some; the assay was immunoSEQ multiplex PCR. The profile shows about 160,000 clones, roughly 83% of them singletons. Input material: PBMCs. These receptor sequences come from a human donor in good health. Each CDR3 is given with its conserved first and last residue. Fields, in order: D gene, clone size, V gene, J gene, CDR3 DNA, CDR3 protein. A D gene is named only where the DNA matches it firmly. Not all rows give a size; the values are once, few, many and, for expanded clones, a class.

d_call: -; clone_size: -; v_call: TRBV15; j_call: TRBJ1-4; cdr3_nt: TGTGCCACCAGCAGAGAAGTGGCCTCAGAAAAACTGTTTTTT; cdr3_aa: CATSREVASEKLFF
d_call: TRBD2; clone_size: -; v_call: TRBV13; j_call: TRBJ2-3; cdr3_nt: TGTGCCAGCAGCCCGGGGGGGACAGATACGCAGTATTTT; cdr3_aa: CASSPGGTDTQYF
d_call: -; clone_size: -; v_call: TRBV4-2; j_call: TRBJ2-2; cdr3_nt: TGTGCCAGCCAGGGGTCCGGGGAGCTGTTTTTT; cdr3_aa: CASQGSGELFF
d_call: -; clone_size: -; v_call: TRBV6-1; j_call: TRBJ2-2; cdr3_nt: TGTGCCAGCATTGTGGACAGACTGAACACCGGGGAGCTGTTTTTT; cdr3_aa: CASIVDRLNTGELFF
d_call: -; clone_size: few; v_call: TRBV18; j_call: TRBJ1-5; cdr3_nt: TGTGCCAGCTCACCACGAGCGGGTTTGGGGAATCAGCCCCAGCATTTT; cdr3_aa: CASSPRAGLGNQPQHF
d_call: -; clone_size: -; v_call: TRBV28; j_call: TRBJ2-5; cdr3_nt: TGTGCCAGCAGTTTCGGGGGAGAGACCCAGTACTTC; cdr3_aa: CASSFGGETQYF
d_call: TRBD1; clone_size: few; v_call: TRBV6-5; j_call: TRBJ1-5; cdr3_nt: TGTGCCAGCAGCACAGGGGGGGGTCAGCCCCAGCATTTT; cdr3_aa: CASSTGGGQPQHF
d_call: TRBD1; clone_size: -; v_call: TRBV7-2; j_call: TRBJ2-5; cdr3_nt: TGTGCCAGCAGCCGAGACAGGGGGGAAGAGACCCAGTACTTC; cdr3_aa: CASSRDRGEETQYF
d_call: -; clone_size: -; v_call: TRBV30; j_call: TRBJ1-1; cdr3_nt: TGTGCCTGGAGTGTCGGGGGAACTGAAGCTTTCTTT; cdr3_aa: CAWSVGGTEAFF
d_call: TRBD1; clone_size: once; v_call: TRBV6-4; j_call: TRBJ2-1; cdr3_nt: TGTGCCAGCAGTGACGTCGGACAGGGGTCCTACAATGAGCAGTTCTTC; cdr3_aa: CASSDVGQGSYNEQFF
d_call: -; clone_size: -; v_call: TRBV30; j_call: TRBJ2-5; cdr3_nt: TGTGCCTGGAGTTTTGGACAGTTGCAAGAGACCCAGTACTTC; cdr3_aa: CAWSFGQLQETQYF
d_call: TRBD2; clone_size: -; v_call: TRBV13; j_call: TRBJ2-3; cdr3_nt: TGTGCCAGCAGCTTAGGTGGCGGGGGGGGAAACACAGATACGCAGTATTTT; cdr3_aa: CASSLGGGGGNTDTQYF
d_call: TRBD1; clone_size: -; v_call: TRBV19; j_call: TRBJ1-2; cdr3_nt: TGTGCCAGTAGTATGATGGGGGCGGGACAGATTAACTATGGCTACCCCTTC; cdr3_aa: CASSMMGAGQINYGYPF
d_call: TRBD2; clone_size: few; v_call: TRBV5-4; j_call: TRBJ2-2; cdr3_nt: TGTGCCAGCTTGGCTAGCGGGAGTCTCACCGGGGAGCTGTTTTTT; cdr3_aa: CASLASGSLTGELFF
d_call: -; clone_size: -; v_call: TRBV5-4; j_call: TRBJ2-7; cdr3_nt: TGTGCCAGCAGCTCTAGCCACGGGGCCTACGAGCAGTACTTC; cdr3_aa: CASSSSHGAYEQYF
d_call: -; clone_size: -; v_call: TRBV10-3; j_call: TRBJ1-1; cdr3_nt: TGTGCCATCAGCGCAGAAGTGAACACTGAAGCTTTCTTT; cdr3_aa: CAISAEVNTEAFF
d_call: -; clone_size: -; v_call: TRBV5-6; j_call: TRBJ2-7; cdr3_nt: TGTGCCAGCAGCTTGAAGTGGGCCTACCCCTACGAGCAGTACTTC; cdr3_aa: CASSLKWAYPYEQYF
d_call: -; clone_size: -; v_call: TRBV28; j_call: TRBJ2-2; cdr3_nt: TGTGCCTCACAGGGCTGGAACACCGGGGAGCTGTTTTTT; cdr3_aa: CASQGWNTGELFF
d_call: TRBD1; clone_size: -; v_call: TRBV29-1; j_call: TRBJ2-1; cdr3_nt: TGCAGCGTACGAGTTCGGGACAGACCCTACAATGAGCAGTTCTTC; cdr3_aa: CSVRVRDRPYNEQFF
d_call: -; clone_size: -; v_call: TRBV14; j_call: TRBJ2-3; cdr3_nt: TGTGCCAGCAGCCGCGAGTCAGATACGCAGTATTTT; cdr3_aa: CASSRESDTQYF
d_call: TRBD2; clone_size: -; v_call: TRBV19; j_call: TRBJ2-7; cdr3_nt: TGTGCCAGTACCCGGACTAGCGGGAATGTCTACGAGCAGTACTTC; cdr3_aa: CASTRTSGNVYEQYF
d_call: -; clone_size: -; v_call: TRBV6-5; j_call: TRBJ1-1; cdr3_nt: TGTGCCAGTACCCTCGACCGGGAGACCACTGAAGCTTTCTTT; cdr3_aa: CASTLDRETTEAFF
d_call: -; clone_size: -; v_call: TRBV25-1; j_call: TRBJ2-2; cdr3_nt: TGTGCCAGCAGTGAAGGCGGCAGGGACATCACCGGGGAGCTGTTTTTT; cdr3_aa: CASSEGGRDITGELFF
d_call: TRBD1; clone_size: -; v_call: TRBV7-7; j_call: TRBJ2-1; cdr3_nt: TGTGCCAGCAGCTTAGATGGGACAGACACCAATGAGCAGTTCTTC; cdr3_aa: CASSLDGTDTNEQFF
d_call: -; clone_size: -; v_call: TRBV6-4; j_call: TRBJ1-1; cdr3_nt: TGTGCCAGCAGCGCCGATGCGGGGAACACTGAAGCTTTCTTT; cdr3_aa: CASSADAGNTEAFF
d_call: -; clone_size: -; v_call: TRBV6-5; j_call: TRBJ2-7; cdr3_nt: TGTGCCAGCAGTTACTCGGTGGTTAGGAGCTCCTACGAGCAGTACTTC; cdr3_aa: CASSYSVVRSSYEQYF
d_call: TRBD2; clone_size: -; v_call: TRBV7-9; j_call: TRBJ2-3; cdr3_nt: TGTGCCAGCAGCTGGGGACTAGCAGCGAACACAGATACGCAGTATTTT; cdr3_aa: CASSWGLAANTDTQYF